This T cell receptor (beta chain) stems from a study of post-analysis software for immune sequencing data. General study results and limits: Significantly lower normalized Chao1 diversity was found in patients with multiple sclerosis relative to controls.

Points on this clonotype: The antigen is unknown. A much bigger clone sits one base away, suggesting this may be a read error.

TCR beta cDNA libraries included unique molecular identifiers. TCRdb processed the PCR reads anew with MiXCR; each CDR3 protein has one entry. The data contain more than 500,000 distinct CDR3 sequences, approximately 31% of them seen just once; the ten biggest clones take up around 6.1%. The sequencing sample was made of blood. The receptor was isolated from a girl aged 2 to 17 with multiple sclerosis.

DNA of the CDR3: TGCAGTGCTACCCCTCGAGGGGCCGCATATGGCTACACCTTC. It specifies CSATPRGAAYGYTF. The chain links TRBV20-1 to TRBJ1-2; D possibly corresponds to TRBD1 (5 bases). V lost 4 bases, J lost 5 bases, and 17 bases lay in between. Germline CDR1 and CDR2: DFQATT and SNEGSKA (reference sequence). This CDR3 is 14 amino acids long.